This TCR beta chain comes out of a study of cytomegalovirus exposure and HLA in healthy donors. Regarding this clone: Antigen specificity is unknown.

General study results and limits: The study found most TCR sequences rare, yet found some public TCRs in many donors.

V was trimmed by 5 bases and J by 2 bases, leaving 7 bases between them. Looked up from germline, CDR1 is WNHNN and CDR2 is SYGVQD (reference sequence). The CDR3 totals 13 residues. 60 Vbeta and 13 Jbeta primers were used in PCR. The method was immunoSEQ multiplex PCR; TCRdb's version includes in-frame clones alone and lacks a portion of them. The top ten hold 0.24% of the sample, which has 200,000 to 300,000 clones, more than 75% seen once. The sequence was collected from a girl aged 2-10 years in good health and CMV-seronegative. The chain has TRBV10-1 and TRBJ1-5; D possibly corresponds to TRBD1 (6 bases). The specimen was PBMCs. The CDR3 spells CASSRTGNQPQHF. In DNA form, the CDR3 reads TGCGCCAGCAGTCGGACAGGCAATCAGCCCCAGCATTTT.